The 24 T cell receptor beta chains below were found in one sample sequenced in a study of blood T cell repertoires in COVID-19. Measured with immunoSEQ multiplex PCR; TCRdb has only the in-frame clones, and not every one. Altogether hundreds of thousands of clones are present, approximately 88% being singletons, with the ten largest covering approximately 12%. What was sequenced was peripheral blood. These receptors originate from a woman aged 50 to 60 with COVID-19, enrolled during active disease.

Details on this clone: Within the sample, other DNA sequences also encode this same CDR3. This chain connects TRBV6-6 to TRBJ1-4, with D perhaps matching TRBD1 (6 bases). Trimming removed 0 bases from V and 1 base from J, with 6 bases in between. This CDR3 has 15 amino acids. In germline, CDR1 is MNHNY, CDR2 SVGAGI (reference sequence). CDR3 sequence reads: CASSYSGGTNEKLFF. Here the CDR3 DNA reads TGTGCCAGCAGTTACTCAGGGGGAACTAATGAAAAACTGTTTTTT.

This clone was observed once. J is TRBJ1-2 and V is TRBV7-2; TRBD1 matches 8 bases. J was trimmed by 5 bases and V by 0 bases; bases with no gene match: 5. This CDR3 is 15 amino acids long. The germline gives CDR1 SGHTA, CDR2 FQGNSA. CDR3 loop: CASSLADRGLYGYTF. The CDR3 DNA is TGTGCCAGCAGCTTAGCTGACAGGGGACTTTATGGCTACACCTTC.

Comments on this clone: The same CDR3 is also encoded by other DNA sequences in this sample. The chain joins TRBV11-2 to TRBJ1-6, with 10 bases that match TRBD1. V lost 4 bases to trimming and J lost 10 bases; unmatched junction nucleotides: 4. The germline CDR1 and CDR2 sequences are SGHAT and FQNNGV. The CDR3 contains 14 residues. CDR3 amino acids: CASSSRTGGSPLHF. The CDR3 region has the DNA TGTGCCAGCAGCTCCCGGACAGGGGGATCACCCCTCCACTTT.

The chain employs TRBV6-4 and TRBJ1-2; D gene unclear. CDR1 and CDR2 (germline): MRHNA, SNTAGT. This CDR3 spans 15 amino acids. V gave up 8 bases and J gave up 2 bases, with 18 bases separating them. CDR3 sequence (DNA): TGTGCCAGCCGCGACTCGAGCCAACCCAACTATGGCTACACCTTC. Protein sequence: CASRDSSQPNYGYTF.

V usage is TRBV3-1 (or the pseudogene TRBV3-2) and J usage is TRBJ1-2; D gene ambiguous. With 3 bases removed from V and 2 bases from J, the gap between germline ends came to 10 bases. The CDR3 has 14 residues. The germline gives CDR1 LGHDT, CDR2 YNNKEL (reference sequence). CDR3 DNA: TGTGCCAGCAGCCACCGGGTTACCAACTATGGCTACACCTTC. Amino acid sequence: CASSHRVTNYGYTF.

The rearrangement links TRBV5-6 to TRBJ2-1, with a tentative D call TRBD2 (5 bases). There are 13 residues in the CDR3. Trimming pared 3 bases from V and 8 bases from J, leaving 12 bases between. The germline gives CDR1 SGHDT, CDR2 YYEEEE. The CDR3 spells CASSSASNHEQFF. CDR3 coding DNA: TGTGCCAGCAGCTCCGCTAGCAACCATGAGCAGTTCTTC.

This clone was counted a few times. This sequence joins TRBV6-5 and TRBJ1-2, with a possible D match to TRBD1 (6 bases). The ends were cut back, 5 bases at V and 3 bases at J, with 16 bases in the middle. The CDR3 spans 15 residues. Per the germline V gene, CDR1 is MNHEY and CDR2 is SVGAGI. CDR3: CASSLGRGYDYGYTF. DNA for the CDR3: TGTGCCAGCAGTCTGGGTAGGGGGTATGACTATGGCTACACCTTC.

The chain carries TRBV19 and TRBJ1-2; 9 nucleotides align to TRBD1. Germline V CDR1 and CDR2: LNHDA, SQIVND (reference sequence). The CDR3 length is 15 residues. Trimming took 3 bases from V and 8 from J; bases not matched to a gene: 10. CDR3 bases: TGTGCCAGTAGTATGGTCCCCGGGACAGGGATAGGCTACACCTTC. It yields the protein CASSMVPGTGIGYTF.

This chain uses TRBV18 with TRBJ2-2; perhaps TRBD1 as D (6 bases). This CDR3 contains 13 residues. The germline V gene has CDR1 KGHSH and CDR2 LQKENI. The ends were cut back, 6 bases at V and 6 bases at J, with 11 bases in the middle. CDR3 DNA sequence: TGTGCCAGCTCGCCAGGGGCGGCCGGGGAGCTGTTTTTT. Protein product: CASSPGAAGELFF. The whole variable domain, remainder taken from reference TRBV18 and TRBJ2-2, is NAGVMQNPRHLVRRRGQEARLRCSPMKGHSHVYWYRQLPEEGLKFMVYLQKENIIDESGMPKERFSAEFPKEGPSILRIQQVVRGDSAAYFCASSPGAAGELFFGEGSRLTVL.

The chain has TRBV29-1 and TRBJ1-4, with 8 bases identical to TRBD1. The CDR3 sequence is 15 residues long. The V segment lost 5 bases and the J segment 11 bases; nucleotides outside the gene matches: 16. The germline V gene has CDR1 SQVTM and CDR2 ANQGSEA. This chain's CDR3 is CSVIYQDRGPRKLFF. In nucleotides, the CDR3 is TGCAGCGTTATATACCAAGACAGGGGTCCGCGGAAACTGTTTTTT.

The chain joins TRBV2 to TRBJ1-5; tentatively, D is TRBD1 (5 bases). There are 15 residues in the CDR3. The V gene lost 7 bases and the J gene lost 3 bases, with 16 bases spanning the gap. Germline V gives CDR1 SNHLY, CDR2 FYNNEI. CDR3 DNA sequence: TGTGCCAGCACCAGGGAGGAGGGTAACAATCAGCCCCAGCATTTT. Amino acids: CASTREEGNNQPQHF.

The DNA of the CDR3 is TGTGCCAGCGGTCCGAGGGGGGGCCTCGAGCAGTACTTC. Amino acid sequence: CASGPRGGLEQYF. The genes are TRBV6-5 and TRBJ2-7; D perhaps matches TRBD2 (7 bases). The CDR3 loop spans 13 amino acids. Trimming took off 8 bases at V and 6 bases at J, with 17 bases between the two ends. Germline V CDR1 and CDR2: MNHEY, SVGAGI.

The chain uses TRBV5-4 and TRBJ2-7; D gene uncertain. From germline, CDR1 is SGHNT and CDR2 YYREEE (reference sequence). The V and J ends lost 6 bases and 1 base respectively, with 14 bases between them. The CDR3 is made up of 14 amino acids. CDR3 sequence reads: CASTNWASSYEQYF. In nucleotides, the CDR3 is TGTGCCAGCACCAATTGGGCGTCTTCCTACGAGCAGTACTTC.

The chain carries TRBV19 and TRBJ1-5, with a weak D call TRBD1 (5 bases). From germline, CDR1 is LNHDA and CDR2 SQIVND (reference sequence). The germline V and J ends were trimmed by 2 bases and 7 bases, with 9 bases remaining between them. CDR3 length: 13 amino acids. CDR3 sequence reads: CASSIQDSQPQHF. The CDR3 DNA sequence: TGTGCCAGTAGTATACAAGACAGCCAGCCCCAGCATTTT.

The chain couples TRBV5-1 to TRBJ2-1, with TRBD2 matching 15 bases. Germline lookup yields CDR1 SGHRS and CDR2 YFSETQ. J gave up 5 bases and V 4 bases, and 7 bases lay outside the gene matches. The CDR3 loop spans 17 amino acids. Here the CDR3 reads CASSVTGTSGGHNEQFF. The CDR3 nucleotides read TGCGCCAGCAGCGTCACCGGGACTAGCGGGGGGCACAATGAGCAGTTCTTC. Complete variable domain (other parts from reference TRBV5-1 and TRBJ2-1): KAGVTQTPRYLIKTRGQQVTLSCSPISGHRSVSWYQQTPGQGLQFLFEYFSETQRNKGNFPGRFSGRQFSNSRSEMNVSTLELGDSALYLCASSVTGTSGGHNEQFFGPGTRLTVL.

The chain has TRBV18 and TRBJ2-7; a weak D match, TRBD1 (6 bases). CDR1 and CDR2 from the germline V gene are KGHSH and LQKENI. This CDR3 has 14 amino acids. V gave up 6 bases and J gave up 2 bases, with 14 bases separating them. The CDR3 here is CASSSAGQTYEQYF. Here the CDR3 DNA reads TGTGCCAGCTCGTCAGCTGGACAGACCTACGAGCAGTACTTC.

This clone was detected a few times. The chain joins TRBV6-5 to TRBJ1-2; maybe TRBD1 (5 bases). The CDR3 covers 14 residues. Germline assignment: CDR1 MNHEY and CDR2 SVGAGI. V shed 0 bases and J shed 3 bases, with 8 bases lying between them. The CDR3 loop reads CASSYSRQHYGYTF. DNA of the CDR3: TGTGCCAGCAGTTACTCGAGACAGCACTATGGCTACACCTTC.

This rearrangement joins TRBV10-3 to TRBJ2-5; D may be TRBD2 (6 bases). V was clipped by 8 bases and J by 5 bases, with 18 bases between them. The CDR3 spans 14 residues. In germline, CDR1 is ENHRY, CDR2 SYGVKD. The CDR3 sequence is CAIGGTSEGETQYF. The CDR3 nucleotides are TGTGCCATCGGGGGGACCTCCGAGGGGGAGACCCAGTACTTC.

This chain uses TRBV4-1 with TRBJ2-7; 7 nucleotides line up with TRBD1. The CDR3 sequence is 14 residues long. Germline V gene sequence: CDR1 MGHRA, CDR2 YSYEKL. The V and J ends lost 1 base and 3 bases, in that order; junction bases with no gene match: 3. Here the CDR3 reads CASSQARDSYEQYF. In nucleotides, the CDR3 is TGCGCCAGCAGCCAAGCTAGGGACAGCTACGAGCAGTACTTC.

The chain links TRBV9 to TRBJ2-7; D possibly corresponds to TRBD1 (5 bases). Germline V gene data show CDR1 as SGDLS and CDR2 as YYNGEE. Trimming left V 0 bases short and J 3 bases short, with 10 bases between. The CDR3 contains 14 residues. CDR3 loop: CASSVAGRDYEQYF. CDR3 sequence (DNA): TGTGCCAGCAGCGTAGCGGGCAGGGACTACGAGCAGTACTTC.

The chain combines TRBV28 with TRBJ2-7; TRBD1 is a possible D gene (6 bases). The CDR3 sequence is 15 residues long. Per the germline V gene, CDR1 is MDHEN and CDR2 is SYDVKM. Trimming stripped 6 bases from V and 3 bases from J, with 18 bases between. The CDR3 coding sequence is TGTGCCAGCAGCCCTCTTCCGGGACAAGGCTACGAGCAGTACTTC. It codes for CASSPLPGQGYEQYF.

The CDR3 DNA follows: TGTGCCAGCAGTTACACGGGACAGAACACTGAAGCTTTCTTT. It is translated as CASSYTGQNTEAFF. This sequence joins TRBV6-6 and TRBJ1-1; the D gene is possibly TRBD1 (6 bases). Germline CDR1 and CDR2: MNHNY and SVGAGI (reference sequence). Trimming removed 2 bases from V and 1 base from J, with 8 bases in between. The CDR3 spans 14 residues.

The chain employs TRBV13 and TRBJ2-1; weak D call: TRBD2 (5 bases). The germline V gene encodes CDR1 PRHDT and CDR2 FYEKMQ (reference sequence). V was trimmed by 2 bases and J by 10 bases, leaving 12 bases between them. The CDR3 is 13 residues long. CDR3 nucleotide sequence: TGTGCCAGCAGCTTACGAGTAAGGAGGGAGCAGTTCTTC. Amino acids: CASSLRVRREQFF.

The chain recombines TRBV9 with TRBJ2-1, with TRBD2 identical over 10 bases. This CDR3 spans 19 amino acids. V shed 0 bases, J shed 0 bases, and the junction held 9 bases outside the gene matches. Germline V CDR1 and CDR2: SGDLS, YYNGEE. CDR3 loop: CASSVVDTASGGSYNEQFF. For the CDR3, the DNA is TGTGCCAGCAGCGTAGTGGACACAGCTAGCGGGGGCTCCTACAATGAGCAGTTCTTC.